Listed below are T cell receptor beta chains from one sample, sequenced in a study of naive and memory T cell subsets. One entry per CDR3 protein results from TCRdb running MiXCR on the UMI-ligation and nested PCR reads. The sample consists of 150,000 or so distinct CDR3 sequences, under 25% of them appearing once. The sample taken for sequencing was naive CD4+ T cells from blood. These receptors were collected from a human donor in good health. CDR3s include the opening cysteine and the closing phenylalanine or tryptophan. The D gene is left open where the match is weak. The size entry is marked missing in some rows and otherwise reads once, few, many or a size class.

v_gene,d_gene,j_gene,abundance,CDR3nt,CDR3aa
TRBV19,.,TRBJ1-5,few,TGTGCCAGTAGCTTGTTGGGAAGGGAGCAGCCCCAGCATTTT,CASSLLGREQPQHF
TRBV7-2,.,TRBJ1-2,few,TGTGCCAGCAGCTTATACGCGAGCTATGGCTACACCTTC,CASSLYASYGYTF
TRBV20-1,.,TRBJ1-4,.,TGCAGTGCCAAACAGGACTTGAATGAAAAACTGTTTTTT,CSAKQDLNEKLFF
TRBV5-1,.,TRBJ2-1,.,TGCGCCAGCAGCCCTACAATCTCGCGGGCGACCAATGAGCAGTTCTTC,CASSPTISRATNEQFF
TRBV9,.,TRBJ2-1,.,TGTGCCAGCAGCGTAGCTGGAAGTTACAATGAGCAGTTCTTC,CASSVAGSYNEQFF
TRBV29-1,.,TRBJ2-7,many,TGCAGCGTCAGAAGGCCCCTCGGCTACGAGCAGTACTTC,CSVRRPLGYEQYF
TRBV19,TRBD1,TRBJ2-7,many,TGTGCCAGTAGTGGAAAAGGGACAGGGGACTACGAGCAGTACTTC,CASSGKGTGDYEQYF
TRBV7-3,TRBD2,TRBJ2-2,few,TGTGCCAGCAGCCTAATCGTCGGGAGGGCCAACGGGGAGCTGTTTTTT,CASSLIVGRANGELFF
TRBV20-1,TRBD2,TRBJ2-7,few,TGCAGTGCTAGGACTAGCGGGGACGAGCAGTACTTC,CSARTSGDEQYF
TRBV29-1,.,TRBJ2-5,few,TGCAGTGTCACGGGGAGGCAGCAAGAGACCCAGTACTTC,CSVTGRQQETQYF
TRBV11-2,.,TRBJ2-4,.,TGTGCCAGCAGCGGTTCTTTCGCCATTCAGTACTTC,CASSGSFAIQYF
TRBV12-3/TRBV12-4,.,TRBJ2-4,many,TGTGCCAGCAGTTTAGGGGGCCAGCCCAAAAACATTCAGTACTTC,CASSLGGQPKNIQYF
TRBV5-1,.,TRBJ2-7,.,TGCGCCAGCAGCCCTGAGGCCAAAAAGTACGAGCAGTACTTC,CASSPEAKKYEQYF
TRBV18,.,TRBJ2-7,.,TGTGCCAGCTCACCGGGAGATAGTGAGCAGTACTTC,CASSPGDSEQYF
TRBV20-1,.,TRBJ1-2,few,TGCAGTGCTAGACCAGCCTTCTCCTTCTATGGCTACACCTTC,CSARPAFSFYGYTF
TRBV28,TRBD1,TRBJ2-6,few,TGTGCCAGCAGCGGACAGGGTACCGGGGCCAACGTCCTGACTTTC,CASSGQGTGANVLTF
TRBV7-2,TRBD2,TRBJ2-2,.,TGTGCCAGCAGCACCAGGGGGACTAGCGGGAGCTCCGGGGAGCTGTTTTTT,CASSTRGTSGSSGELFF
TRBV20-1,.,TRBJ2-7,.,TGCAGCTCAGGTGGTTTGAGCTCCTACGAGCAGTACTTC,CSSGGLSSYEQYF
TRBV6-5,TRBD1,TRBJ2-1,few,TGTGCCAGCAGAACGGACAGGAGCTCCTACAATGAGCAGTTCTTC,CASRTDRSSYNEQFF
TRBV27,.,TRBJ1-1,few,TGTGCCAGCAGGCCGGTGGCAGGGCTGAACACTGAAGCTTTCTTT,CASRPVAGLNTEAFF
TRBV3-1,.,TRBJ2-7,few,TGTGCCAGCAGCCAAGACATGAAAGCCTACGAGCAGTACTTC,CASSQDMKAYEQYF
TRBV5-6,.,TRBJ1-2,few,TGTGCCAGCAGCTTGCCTGAGGGAACGATAGGCTACACCTTC,CASSLPEGTIGYTF
TRBV4-3,.,TRBJ2-7,many,TGCGCCAGCAGCCAAGATGGGAAGGGGGCCTACGAGCAGTACTTC,CASSQDGKGAYEQYF
TRBV7-9,.,TRBJ2-1,few,TGTGCCAGCAGCTTGGCCGGGTCACCCAATGAGCAGTTCTTC,CASSLAGSPNEQFF
TRBV7-9,.,TRBJ1-6,once,TGTGCCAGCAGCCCACGAAACGGGGATAATTCACCCCTCCACTTT,CASSPRNGDNSPLHF
TRBV7-6,TRBD2,TRBJ2-1,many,TGTGCCAGCAGCTTAGGGACTAGCGGGAGAGGCAATGAGCAGTTCTTC,CASSLGTSGRGNEQFF
TRBV6-6,.,TRBJ2-5,few,TGTGCCAGCACCCAAACTACTAAGTCGACCCAGTACTTC,CASTQTTKSTQYF
TRBV18,.,TRBJ2-5,.,TGTGCCAGCTCACCCGGACTCGAAGAGACCCAGTACTTC,CASSPGLEETQYF
TRBV20-1,.,TRBJ2-5,few,TGCAGTGCTATAGGGTCCCCCCAAGAGACCCAGTACTTC,CSAIGSPQETQYF
TRBV7-2,.,TRBJ2-7,.,TGTGCCAGCAGCCCCGCAGGAGGGGTCGCCTACGAGCAGTACTTC,CASSPAGGVAYEQYF
TRBV9,.,TRBJ2-7,few,TGTGCCAGCAGCGTAGGCAGTAGCTCCTACGAGCAGTACTTC,CASSVGSSSYEQYF
TRBV6-5,.,TRBJ1-4,.,TGTGCCAGCAGTTACCGTGAAAAACTGTTTTTT,CASSYREKLFF
TRBV28,.,TRBJ2-7,many,TGTGCCAGCAGTCGACCCTCGTCCTACGAGCAGTACTTC,CASSRPSSYEQYF
TRBV4-3,.,TRBJ2-3,many,TGCGCCAGCAGCCAAAACGGGCCAGATACGCAGTATTTT,CASSQNGPDTQYF
TRBV18,.,TRBJ2-2,few,TGTGCCAGCTCACCACCGTTAGCCTACACCGGGGAGCTGTTTTTT,CASSPPLAYTGELFF
TRBV5-1,.,TRBJ2-5,.,TGCGCCAGCAGCCACAAACAGGGAACAATTATGTCGGAGACCCAGTACTTC,CASSHKQGTIMSETQYF
TRBV28,.,TRBJ2-1,few,TGTGCCAGCAGTTCCCCGCCCCTAGAGCAGTTCTTC,CASSSPPLEQFF
TRBV12-3/TRBV12-4,.,TRBJ2-1,.,TGTGCCAGCAGTTCAGGGGGGAGCTCCTACAATGAGCAGTTCTTC,CASSSGGSSYNEQFF
TRBV12-3/TRBV12-4,TRBD1,TRBJ2-7,.,TGTGCCAGCAGGATAGGGACAGGGGTCGGCGAGCAGTACTTC,CASRIGTGVGEQYF
TRBV6-6,.,TRBJ1-1,few,TGTGCCAGCAGTTACTCTCAGGGAGGTTCCACTGAAGCTTTCTTT,CASSYSQGGSTEAFF
TRBV19,TRBD2,TRBJ2-5,.,TGTGCCAGCAGGGGCTTCGGCGGGAGGAGTCAAGAGACCCAGTACTTC,CASRGFGGRSQETQYF
TRBV28,.,TRBJ1-1,.,TGTGCCAGCACCCCCAGCTTGGGTCGCACTGAAGCTTTCTTT,CASTPSLGRTEAFF
TRBV11-2,TRBD2,TRBJ2-1,.,TGTGCCAGCAGCTTAAGTAGCGGGAAGGCTCACGCTGAGCAGTTCTTC,CASSLSSGKAHAEQFF
TRBV7-9,.,TRBJ2-5,few,TGTGCCAGCAGCTTAGTATCCGGCAGGGTAGAGACCCAGTACTTC,CASSLVSGRVETQYF
TRBV29-1,.,TRBJ2-1,many,TGCAGCGTGTGGAACAGTGAGCAGTTCTTC,CSVWNSEQFF
TRBV11-2,.,TRBJ2-1,.,TGTGCCAGCAGCTTAGGGGACCATAACAATGAGCAGTTCTTC,CASSLGDHNNEQFF
TRBV30,.,TRBJ2-7,.,TGTGCCTGGACCCCCGATGCATGGGGCTACGAGCAGTACTTC,CAWTPDAWGYEQYF
TRBV19,.,TRBJ2-1,.,TGTGCCAGTAGTATTAAGGAGCCCAGGTATGGCTATGAGCAGTTCTTC,CASSIKEPRYGYEQFF
TRBV18,TRBD1,TRBJ2-7,.,TGTGCCAGCTCACCAAGGGCCCTACAGGGGTACTCCTACGAGCAGTACTTC,CASSPRALQGYSYEQYF
TRBV24-1,TRBD1,TRBJ1-2,once,TGTGCCACCAGTGATGGGGACAGAGTCTATGGCTACACCTTC,CATSDGDRVYGYTF
TRBV5-1,.,TRBJ2-5,.,TGCGCCAGCGGCGGCGGGTCCTTTAAAGGGGAGACCCAGTACTTC,CASGGGSFKGETQYF
TRBV7-2,TRBD1,TRBJ2-3,many,TGTGCCAGCAGTCGGGACAGGGGGTCGGATACGCAGTATTTT,CASSRDRGSDTQYF
TRBV28,.,TRBJ2-1,many,TGTGCCAGCCTGAACAACAATGAGCAGTTCTTC,CASLNNNEQFF
TRBV7-8,.,TRBJ2-7,few,TGTGCCACCGCAATTTCCGGGCCCGGGGGCGAGTCGTACTTC,CATAISGPGGESYF
TRBV29-1,.,TRBJ1-3,few,TGCAGCGTTGAATCGGGTGGTGGAAACACCATATATTTT,CSVESGGGNTIYF